This passage covers 3 T cell receptor beta chains from one sample sequenced in a study of prognosis after radiotherapy for stage I lung cancer. The genomic DNA TCR beta CDR3 region underwent two rounds of multiplex PCR. Individual primers that were specific to each TRBV and TRBJ gene served in first-round PCR. Using its own MiXCR run on the multiplex PCR reads, TCRdb lists one record per CDR3 protein. The sample holds approximately 30,000 distinct CDR3 sequences; over 40% are singletons and the top ten take roughly 14%. The input for sequencing was PBMCs, taken before or after stereotactic body radiation therapy (not recorded which). Receptor source: a donor aged 50 or older with non-small cell lung cancer.

In the case of this clonotype: A junction end diverges from the germline sequence, so it may reflect a read error. This chain links TRBV6-1 with TRBJ2-7; D is possibly TRBD2 (6 bases). Germline-derived CDR1 and CDR2 are MNHNS and SASEGT. The length of the CDR3 is 13 residues. The CDR3: CASIEGGDRLQYF. The CDR3 DNA sequence: TGTGCCAGCATTGAAGGAGGGGATAGGCTTCAGTACTTC.

This clonotype was recorded at least ten times. The chain has TRBV5-6 and TRBJ2-7; 8 bases align to TRBD2. Germline V gene data show CDR1 as SGHDT and CDR2 as YYEEEE. The CDR3 length is 14 residues. V shed 4 bases, J shed 6 bases, and the junction held 9 bases outside the gene matches. The CDR3 spells CASSPSGGSGEQYF. As DNA, the CDR3 is TGTGCCAGCAGCCCCAGCGGGGGCTCCGGCGAGCAGTACTTC.

The table lists this clonotype with many counts. The V gene is TRBV3-1, the J gene TRBJ2-2; D not certain. V lost 6 bases and J 4 bases, leaving 6 bases between the germline ends. Germline CDR1 and CDR2: LGHDT and YNNKEL (reference sequence). The CDR3 extends over 12 amino acids. This CDR3 is CASSASTGELFF. CDR3 coding DNA: TGTGCCAGCAGTGCTAGCACCGGGGAGCTGTTTTTT.